Listed below are T cell receptor beta chains from one sample, sequenced in a study of human T cells and chemical hapten exposure. TCRdb called the RACE reads again in MiXCR, with one record for every CDR3 protein. This sample has roughly 24,000 distinct CDR3 sequences, with roughly 10% found just once. Sample: whole blood, taken in connection with sensitization to the hapten diphenylcyclopropenone (DPC). The receptor source for this set is a man aged 25-40 years with alopecia areata. Some clones in this sample may be carry-over from other donors' samples. The CDR3 runs from the conserved cysteine through the conserved F or W. D genes are given only for firm matches. Rows give clone size only sometimes, using once, few, many, or a class for an expanded clone.

j_call	v_call	cdr3_length	d_call	clone_size	cdr3_nt	cdr3_aa
TRBJ2-1	TRBV30	16	TRBD1	NA	TGTGCCTGGAGTGTACTAGGAGGACAGGGCTACAATGAGCAGTTCTTC	CAWSVLGGQGYNEQFF
TRBJ2-7	TRBV5-1	13	NA	NA	TGCGCCAGCAGCTTGACCGCAGGGTACGAGCAGTACTTC	CASSLTAGYEQYF
TRBJ1-2	TRBV29-1	13	TRBD1	few	TGCAGCGTTGAAGAGGGACAGGGTTTTGGCTACACCTTC	CSVEEGQGFGYTF
TRBJ2-6	TRBV20-1	14	TRBD1	NA	TGCAGTGCCCTGACAGGGACTGGGGCCAACGTCCTGACTTTC	CSALTGTGANVLTF
TRBJ2-5	TRBV6-1	15	NA	many	TGTGCCAGCAGTGATGGACAGAAGTACCAAGAGACCCAGTACTTC	CASSDGQKYQETQYF
TRBJ2-7	TRBV3-1	14	NA	NA	TGTGCCAGCAGCCAAGGCGGCAGGGGCACCGAGCAGTACTTC	CASSQGGRGTEQYF
TRBJ2-1	TRBV11-3	14	TRBD2	many	TGTGCCAGCAGCTTTAGCGGGAGAGGGAATGAGCAGTTCTTC	CASSFSGRGNEQFF
TRBJ1-5	TRBV20-1	15	NA	few	TGCAGTGCTAGAGATCTGGGGGGAGTGAATCAGCCCCAGCATTTT	CSARDLGGVNQPQHF
TRBJ2-1	TRBV29-1	15	TRBD2	few	TGCAGCGTTGAAGGAGCTAGCGGCTCCTACAATGAGCAGTTCTTC	CSVEGASGSYNEQFF
TRBJ2-5	TRBV11-2	15	TRBD2	many	TGTGCCAGCAGCCGGTCCGCGGGGGACCAAGAGACCCAGTACTTC	CASSRSAGDQETQYF
TRBJ2-5	TRBV12-3/TRBV12-4	16	TRBD1	NA	TGTGCCAGCAGTTTAGTCGGTGACAGGGATCAAGAGACCCAGTACTTC	CASSLVGDRDQETQYF
TRBJ2-1	TRBV13	13	NA	many	TGTGCCAGCAGCTTAGGTGGGGACAATGAGCAGTTCTTC	CASSLGGDNEQFF
TRBJ2-1	TRBV11-3	12	NA	many	TGTGCCAGCAGCTCTATCTACAATGAGCAGTTCTTC	CASSSIYNEQFF